What follows are 10 T cell receptor beta chains derived from one specimen sequenced in a study of PD-L1 blockade in urothelial cancer listed by TCRdb under 2017. Library generation was performed with the immunoSEQ multiplex PCR assay. TCRdb holds this immuneACCESS table with in-frame rearrangements only. Some clones are missing; in checked studies, unresolved V genes explain under half, and the rest has no known cause. The sample data list 20,000 to 30,000 clones, and less than 90% of these were observed just once. 25% to 40% of the sample lies in the top ten. The sequences come from PBMCs, collected around atezolizumab (anti-PD-L1) treatment. The receptors were sampled from a man in his sixties with urothelial cancer.

This chain uses TRBV15 with TRBJ2-1; D perhaps matches TRBD1 (5 bases). Germline CDR1 reads LNHNV; CDR2 reads YYDKDF (reference sequence). The CDR3 contains 12 residues. The ends were cut back, 0 bases at V and 16 bases at J, with 13 bases in the middle. Here the CDR3 reads CATSRDRTSCFF. DNA for the CDR3: TGTGCCACCAGCAGAGATCGGACATCTTGCTTCTTC.

This chain links TRBV7-8 with TRBJ2-1; tentatively, D is TRBD2 (6 bases). Trimming cost V 5 bases and J 0 bases, with 14 bases left between them. CDR3 length equals 16 residues. CDR1 and CDR2 from the germline V gene are SGHVS and FQNEAQ. The CDR3 DNA is TGTGCCAGCAGCCAGAAAGGCGGGACCTCCTACAATGAGCAGTTCTTC. Amino acid sequence: CASSQKGGTSYNEQFF.

The rearrangement links TRBV27 to TRBJ1-5, with 7 positions matching TRBD1. The V gene end was trimmed by 5 bases and the J gene end by 3 bases; junction bases not matched to a gene: 4. Germline V gives CDR1 MNHEY, CDR2 SMNVEV (reference sequence). This CDR3 contains 14 residues. The CDR3 DNA sequence: TGTGCCAGCAGTGTAGGACAGGCCAATCAGCCCCAGCATTTT. It specifies CASSVGQANQPQHF.

The rearrangement uses TRBV6-5 and TRBJ1-2, with 7 nucleotides matching TRBD1. The trim removed 2 bases at V and 5 bases at J, leaving 5 bases unmatched. CDR3 size: 14 residues. Germline lookup yields CDR1 MNHEY and CDR2 SVGAGI. This CDR3 reads CASSYTGTAYGYTF. As DNA, the CDR3 is TGTGCCAGCAGTTACACGGGGACAGCATATGGCTACACCTTC.

The genes are TRBV2 and TRBJ1-1; no definite D call. Trimming removed 5 bases from V and 5 bases from J, with 12 bases in between. CDR1 is SNHLY, CDR2 FYNNEI, per germline. CDR3 length equals 13 residues. The CDR3 is CASSRGWRTEAFF. In nucleotides, the CDR3 is TGTGCCAGCAGTCGGGGTTGGCGAACTGAAGCTTTCTTT.

CDR3 nucleotides: TGTGCCAGCAGCTTGTTAGCGGGGGGGCGCTCTGGGGCCAACGTCCTGACTTTC. It translates to CASSLLAGGRSGANVLTF. The chain couples TRBV7-2 to TRBJ2-6; 11 bases are shared with TRBD2. V was clipped by 3 bases and J by 0 bases; unmatched bases: 4. The length of the CDR3 is 18 residues. In germline, CDR1 is SGHTA, CDR2 FQGNSA.

The sample holds a few counts of this clone. The V gene is TRBV18, the J gene TRBJ1-1, with no clear D. Trimming removed 5 bases at V and 0 bases at J, with 7 bases between. The CDR3 has 13 residues. Germline V gives CDR1 KGHSH, CDR2 LQKENI. The CDR3 loop reads CASSSTLNTEAFF. The CDR3 nucleotides are TGTGCCAGCTCATCCACACTGAACACTGAAGCTTTCTTT.

Only a few counts were recorded for this clone. The rearrangement links TRBV5-1 to TRBJ1-4, with no clear D. CDR1 and CDR2 (germline): SGHRS, YFSETQ. Trimming removed 4 bases at V and 0 bases at J, with 7 bases between. This CDR3 spans 14 amino acids. The CDR3 loop is CASSPGSTNEKLFF. As DNA, the CDR3 is TGCGCCAGCAGCCCGGGTTCAACTAATGAAAAACTGTTTTTT.

This chain links TRBV5-4 with TRBJ2-5, with 10 nucleotides matching TRBD2. In germline, CDR1 is SGHNT, CDR2 YYREEE (reference sequence). J lost 1 base, V lost 1 base, and 1 base had no gene match. The CDR3 runs to 15 residues. The CDR3 DNA sequence: TGTGCCAGCAGCTTGACTAGCGGGACCCAAGAGACCCAGTACTTC. Residues: CASSLTSGTQETQYF.

V gene TRBV29-1 combines with J gene TRBJ2-1; 10 bases agree with TRBD1. The germline V gene encodes CDR1 SQVTM and CDR2 ANQGSEA. J gave up 2 bases and V 6 bases, and 4 bases lay outside the gene matches. The CDR3 contains 14 residues. This CDR3 reads CSVRQGAAYNEQFF. CDR3 DNA: TGCAGCGTCCGACAGGGGGCAGCCTACAATGAGCAGTTCTTC.